A single sample is the source of the 30 T cell receptor beta chains below, sequenced in a study of molecular identifiers for immune sequencing clone quantification. TCRdb independently ran MiXCR on the PCR reads; one entry per CDR3 protein. The data show a few hundred thousand distinct CDR3 sequences, with about 25% seen just once and under 0.8% held by the top ten. Sequenced material: naive CD8+ T cells from blood, with Jurkat cell RNA spiked in. Regarding subset: FACS-sorted CD8+CD4-CCR7+CD45RA+ naive T cells. The receptors stem from a human donor in good health. Some libraries in this study had Jurkat cell RNA spiked in.

Concerning this clonotype itself: Sequence at one end of the junction differs from germline and may be a read error. The chain has TRBV9 and TRBJ2-3; tentatively, D is TRBD2 (6 bases). The CDR3 contains 15 residues. CDR1 is SGDLS and CDR2 is YYNGEE in the germline V gene. The chain's CDR3 is CASRVDLAIGDTQYF. The CDR3 region has the DNA TGTGCCAGCAGGGTAGATCTAGCGATCGGAGATACGCAGTATTTT.

There are a few counts of this clonotype. This chain joins TRBV12-3 or TRBV12-4 and TRBJ2-5, with TRBD1 identical over 9 bases. CDR3 size: 15 residues. The J segment lost 4 bases and the V segment lost 5 bases, leaving 8 bases of the junction unmatched. For the CDR3, the DNA is TGTGCCAGCAGTCCGGGACAGGGTGTTGGAGAGACCCAGTACTTC. Amino acid sequence: CASSPGQGVGETQYF.

This clonotype was seen repeatedly, ten times or more. The rearrangement joins TRBV7-9 to TRBJ2-7, with 7 bases identical to TRBD2. V shed 5 bases, J shed 7 bases, and the junction held 5 bases outside the gene matches. The CDR3 length is 12 residues. Germline CDR1 and CDR2: SEHNR and FQNEAQ (reference sequence). This CDR3 is CASSPGGREQYF. DNA of the CDR3: TGTGCCAGCAGCCCGGGGGGTCGGGAGCAGTACTTC.

The chain joins TRBV6-2 or TRBV6-3 to TRBJ1-2; 7 positions agree with TRBD1. The CDR3 spans 14 residues. Germline CDR1 is MNHEY and CDR2 is SVGEGT. Trimming at V came to 6 bases and at J to 3 bases, leaving 7 bases not matched to a gene. The CDR3 region has the DNA TGTGCCAGCAGATTGACAGGGTTCTACTATGGCTACACCTTC. This codes for CASRLTGFYYGYTF.

This clonotype was picked up a small number of times. This chain links TRBV20-1 with TRBJ2-7; D remains unclear. CDR1 is DFQATT, CDR2 SNEGSKA, per germline (reference sequence). The CDR3 sequence is 11 residues long. The ends were cut back, 6 bases at V and 0 bases at J, with 6 bases in the middle. The CDR3: CSASHSYEQYF. CDR3 coding DNA: TGCAGTGCCAGTCACTCCTACGAGCAGTACTTC.

The gene calls are TRBV4-1 and TRBJ1-1; a possible D gene is TRBD1 (6 bases). This CDR3 region has 14 residues. Germline V lookup: CDR1 MGHRA, CDR2 YSYEKL. Trimming removed 5 bases from V and 3 bases from J, with 13 bases in between. The CDR3 DNA sequence: TGCGCCAGCAGCTTAACAGGGCAGGACACTGAAGCTTTCTTT. Translating it yields CASSLTGQDTEAFF.

The chain joins TRBV9 to TRBJ2-7; the match to TRBD1 covers 8 bases. CDR1 and CDR2 (germline): SGDLS, YYNGEE. CDR3 length equals 14 residues. J lost 5 bases, V lost 2 bases, and 6 bases had no gene match. CDR3: CASSVGQGQDEQYF. In nucleotides, the CDR3 is TGTGCCAGCAGCGTCGGACAGGGTCAGGACGAGCAGTACTTC. Using reference TRBV9 and TRBJ2-7 for the parts outside the CDR3, the full variable domain is DSGVTQTPKHLITATGQRVTLRCSPRSGDLSVYWYQQSLDQGLQFLIQYYNGEERAKGNILERFSAQQFPDLHSELNLSSLELGDSALYFCASSVGQGQDEQYFGPGTRLTVT.

This clonotype was counted a few times. The rearrangement links TRBV30 to TRBJ2-5; D might be TRBD2 (5 bases). Trimming took off 0 bases at V and 3 bases at J, with 11 bases between the two ends. Per germline, CDR1 GTSNPN and CDR2 SVGIG (reference sequence). The CDR3 length is 14 residues. Here the CDR3 reads CAWSVSVGEETQYF. CDR3 nucleotide sequence: TGTGCCTGGAGTGTGAGCGTCGGGGAAGAGACCCAGTACTTC.

This clonotype was observed many times. This chain links TRBV27 with TRBJ1-5, with TRBD1 matching 10 bases. The V segment lost 2 bases and the J segment 3 bases; nucleotides outside the gene matches: 1. Germline V gives CDR1 MNHEY, CDR2 SMNVEV (reference sequence). The CDR3 is 15 amino acids. The CDR3: CASSLGTGANQPQHF. The CDR3 nucleotides are TGTGCCAGCAGTTTAGGGACAGGGGCCAATCAGCCCCAGCATTTT.

CDR3 sequence (DNA): TGTGCCAGCAGGACGGGAGTACCCTATGGCTACGAGCAGTACTTC. It encodes CASRTGVPYGYEQYF. The V call is TRBV28, the J call TRBJ2-7; possible D gene TRBD2, 6 bases. Per the germline V gene, CDR1 is MDHEN and CDR2 is SYDVKM. V lost 6 bases and J lost 3, with 18 bases in between. This CDR3 region has 15 residues.

This clonotype was seen many times. The rearrangement uses TRBV5-4 and TRBJ2-7, with a tentative D call TRBD2 (5 bases). The V gene's germline CDR1 is SGHNT and CDR2 YYREEE (reference sequence). V was shortened by 4 bases and J by 0 bases, with 14 bases between the two germline ends. This CDR3 region has 15 residues. CDR3 coding DNA: TGTGCCAGCAGCCCGTCGAGGGAAAGCTCCTACGAGCAGTACTTC. It specifies CASSPSRESSYEQYF.

V and J are TRBV11-2 and TRBJ1-6, with D unresolved. The germline V gene has CDR1 SGHAT and CDR2 FQNNGV. The CDR3 length is 15 residues. V lost 0 bases to trimming and J lost 6 bases, with 9 bases between them. CDR3 loop: CASSLDRKPNSPLHF. In nucleotides, the CDR3 is TGTGCCAGCAGCTTAGATAGAAAGCCTAATTCACCCCTCCACTTT.

This chain links TRBV6-5 with TRBJ2-7; TRBD2 matches at 9 bases. This CDR3 spans 15 amino acids. V lost 5 bases, J lost 4 bases, and 9 bases stayed unmatched. Germline loops: CDR1 MNHEY, CDR2 SVGAGI. The CDR3 DNA follows: TGTGCCAGCAGTCACATAGCGGGAGAGAGTTACGAGCAGTACTTC. Amino acids: CASSHIAGESYEQYF.

The chain combines TRBV19 with TRBJ2-3; 7 nucleotides align to TRBD1. Germline V gene data show CDR1 as LNHDA and CDR2 as SQIVND (reference sequence). The CDR3 sequence is 15 residues long. With V trimmed by 5 bases and J by 5 bases, 10 bases remained unmatched. CDR3 coding DNA: TGTGCCAGTAGTCCTTGGGGACAGCAAGAAGATACGCAGTATTTT. Encoded protein: CASSPWGQQEDTQYF. Full variable domain (outside the CDR3, taken from reference TRBV19 and TRBJ2-3): DGGITQSPKYLFRKEGQNVTLSCEQNLNHDAMYWYRQDPGQGLRLIYYSQIVNDFQKGDIAEGYSVSREKKESFPLTVTSAQKNPTAFYLCASSPWGQQEDTQYFGPGTRLTVL.

The CDR3 is CSAFPRKGESSYEQYF. The CDR3 DNA reads as TGCAGTGCTTTTCCCCGTAAGGGCGAAAGCTCCTACGAGCAGTACTTC. The chain combines TRBV20-1 with TRBJ2-7; unclear D gene. The ends were cut back, 5 bases at V and 0 bases at J, with 20 bases in the middle. CDR3 size: 16 residues. The germline V gene encodes CDR1 DFQATT and CDR2 SNEGSKA (reference sequence).

To note about this clonotype: A much more abundant neighbour one base away suggests this may be a read error. The rearrangement links TRBV10-3 to TRBJ2-4, with TRBD1 identical over 7 bases. The V gene end was trimmed by 5 bases and the J gene end by 15 bases; junction bases not matched to a gene: 7. This CDR3 contains 11 residues. Germline V lookup: CDR1 ENHRY, CDR2 SYGVKD. CDR3 in DNA: TGTGCCATCAGTCACGGGACAGCCCCGTACTTC. This translates into CAISHGTAPYF.

The chain couples TRBV6-2 or TRBV6-3 to TRBJ1-1, with unresolved D. Germline loops: CDR1 MNHEY, CDR2 SVGEGT. This CDR3 has 12 amino acids. The V end lost 2 bases, the J end lost 11 bases, and 12 bases lay between the germline ends. The CDR3 DNA sequence: TGTGCCAGCAGTTACGGCCGAGGTATGGCTTTCTTT. Protein: CASSYGRGMAFF.

This clonotype has only a few counts. The chain carries TRBV6-5 and TRBJ2-2; weak D call: TRBD1 (5 bases). The germline V gene encodes CDR1 MNHEY and CDR2 SVGAGI. CDR3 size: 15 residues. Trimming pared 0 bases from V and 4 bases from J, leaving 9 bases between. This CDR3 reads CASSYSFQGTGELFF. The CDR3 nucleotides are TGTGCCAGCAGTTACTCGTTTCAGGGCACCGGGGAGCTGTTTTTT.

This clonotype was detected a few times. This chain links TRBV3-1 with TRBJ1-2, with D hard to call. Germline lookup yields CDR1 LGHDT and CDR2 YNNKEL (reference sequence). V lost 4 bases and J lost 4, with 10 bases in between. The CDR3 spans 13 residues. CDR3 sequence: CASSPGSAYGYTF. The CDR3 region has the DNA TGTGCCAGCAGCCCGGGTAGTGCCTATGGCTACACCTTC.

This clonotype was recorded at least ten times. The chain combines TRBV29-1 with TRBJ1-2; D is ambiguous. The V end lost 1 base, the J end lost 4 bases, and 7 bases lay between the germline ends. From germline, CDR1 is SQVTM and CDR2 ANQGSEA. This CDR3 has 12 residues. This CDR3 reads CSVEGTAYGYTF. Written as DNA, the CDR3 is TGCAGCGTTGAAGGTACAGCCTATGGCTACACCTTC.

This clonotype was recorded many times. The chain carries TRBV29-1 and TRBJ2-5; D is ambiguous. Germline lookup yields CDR1 SQVTM and CDR2 ANQGSEA. CDR3 length equals 17 residues. V shed 0 bases and J shed 4 bases, with 21 bases lying between them. The CDR3 DNA is TGCAGCGTTGAAGATCCCTCTGGCGGAATCAAAGGAGAGACCCAGTACTTC. The encoded protein is CSVEDPSGGIKGETQYF.

On this clonotype itself: A read error is likely, as this CDR3 ends without the conserved phenylalanine or tryptophan. This rearrangement joins TRBV7-9 to TRBJ1-6; D not certain. The CDR3 runs 14 residues. Per the germline V gene, CDR1 is SEHNR and CDR2 is FQNEAQ (reference sequence). V lost 3 bases, J lost 9 bases, and 12 bases lay in between. The CDR3 loop is CASSFDLGGSPLHS. The CDR3 nucleotides are TGTGCCAGCAGCTTTGATCTTGGAGGTTCACCCCTCCACTCT.

This clonotype was counted only a few times. This chain joins TRBV10-3 and TRBJ1-3; D might be TRBD1 (6 bases). CDR3 length: 14 residues. The germline gives CDR1 ENHRY, CDR2 SYGVKD. V was shortened by 8 bases and J by 4 bases, with 15 bases between the two germline ends. CDR3 sequence: CAIGPGGHGNTIYF. CDR3 nucleotide sequence: TGTGCCATCGGGCCCGGGGGCCACGGAAACACCATATATTTT.

To note about this clonotype: This may stem from a read error, because a much larger clone lies one nucleotide away. The chain combines TRBV7-8 with TRBJ1-1, with D unresolved. The CDR3 is made up of 15 amino acids. The V and J ends lost 2 bases and 7 bases respectively, with 17 bases between them. Per the germline V gene, CDR1 is SGHVS and CDR2 is FQNEAQ. CDR3 DNA: TGTGCCAGCAGCTTAAATACAGAGGGAACTATTGAAGCTTTCTTT. As protein: CASSLNTEGTIEAFF.

This clonotype was counted at least ten times. CDR3 sequence: CASSATGHSSYNEQFF. CDR3 DNA: TGTGCCAGCAGTGCCACGGGACATAGCTCCTACAATGAGCAGTTCTTC. This sequence joins TRBV12-3 or TRBV12-4 and TRBJ2-1; tentative D call: TRBD1 (6 bases). The V end lost 5 bases, the J end lost 0 bases, and 14 bases lay between the germline ends. This CDR3 spans 16 amino acids.

V is TRBV7-9 and J is TRBJ1-5; D is uncertain. Germline V gives CDR1 SEHNR, CDR2 FQNEAQ (reference sequence). V lost 6 bases and J 6 bases, leaving 18 bases between the germline ends. CDR3 length: 15 amino acids. The CDR3 DNA is TGTGCCAGCAGTGGAAAGGGCCCCGACGGTCAGCCCCAGCATTTT. Residues: CASSGKGPDGQPQHF.

The chain is built from TRBV6-2 or TRBV6-3 and TRBJ2-5; 7 nucleotides line up with TRBD1. The CDR3 has 20 residues. Losses at the gene ends were 2 bases for V and 5 bases for J; bases not matched to a gene: 23. Per germline, CDR1 MNHEY and CDR2 SVGEGT. CDR3 protein: CASSYPERPDRQGSQETQYF. CDR3 bases: TGTGCCAGCAGTTACCCCGAACGTCCAGACCGACAGGGTTCTCAGGAGACCCAGTACTTC.

CDR3 nucleotides: TGCAGTGCTAGAGATTGGGCTAGCGGGAGTCAAGATACGCAGTATTTT. Translation gives CSARDWASGSQDTQYF. The V gene is TRBV20-1, the J gene TRBJ2-3; 10 positions match TRBD2. Germline V CDR1 and CDR2: DFQATT, SNEGSKA (reference sequence). The CDR3 length is 16 residues. J lost 5 bases, V lost 0 bases, and 8 bases had no gene match.

This clonotype was seen a handful of times. Because the CDR3 is missing its conserved closing phenylalanine or tryptophan, this is likely a read error. This chain connects TRBV20-1 to TRBJ2-3, with TRBD2 matching 14 bases. The germline CDR1 and CDR2 sequences are DFQATT and SNEGSKA (reference sequence). This CDR3 comprises 15 residues. CDR3 sequence reads: CSTSLGLAGGATQYL. The CDR3 nucleotides read TGCAGTACTAGCTTAGGACTAGCGGGGGGTGCAACGCAGTATCTT.

The chain combines TRBV4-1 with TRBJ1-1; TRBD1 matches at 7 bases. Germline CDR1 reads MGHRA; CDR2 reads YSYEKL. The CDR3 is 15 residues long. V lost 5 bases to trimming and J lost 1 base; unmatched junction nucleotides: 7. CDR3 amino acids: CASSDRQGPNTEAFF. In DNA, the CDR3 is TGCGCCAGCAGCGACCGACAGGGCCCGAACACTGAAGCTTTCTTT.